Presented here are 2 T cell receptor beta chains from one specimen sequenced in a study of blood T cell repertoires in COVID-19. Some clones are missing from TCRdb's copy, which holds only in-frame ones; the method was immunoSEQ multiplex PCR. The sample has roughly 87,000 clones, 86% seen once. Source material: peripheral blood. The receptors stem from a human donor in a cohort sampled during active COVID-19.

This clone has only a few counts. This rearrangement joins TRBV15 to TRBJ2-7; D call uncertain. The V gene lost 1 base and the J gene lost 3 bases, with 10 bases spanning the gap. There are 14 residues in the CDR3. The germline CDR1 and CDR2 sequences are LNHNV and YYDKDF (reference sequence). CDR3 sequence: CATSRGRQNYEQYF. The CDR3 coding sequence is TGTGCCACCAGCAGAGGCCGACAAAACTACGAGCAGTACTTC.

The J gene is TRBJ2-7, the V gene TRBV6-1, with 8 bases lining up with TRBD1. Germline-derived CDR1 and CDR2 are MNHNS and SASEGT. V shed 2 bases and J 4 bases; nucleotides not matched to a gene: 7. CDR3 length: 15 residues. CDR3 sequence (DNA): TGTGCCAGCAGTGAACAGGGGGCGGATTGGTACGAGCAGTACTTC. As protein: CASSEQGADWYEQYF.